The entry below describes one TCR beta chain. The target antigen is unknown. This CDR3 has 13 residues. Trimming left V 0 bases short and J 10 bases short, with 8 bases between. From germline, CDR1 is SGHRS and CDR2 YFSETQ. Generated by immunoSEQ multiplex PCR, the TCRdb table keeps only in-frame clones and is missing some. The sample contains fewer than 40,000 clones, roughly three fifths of which appear only once. Time point in this sample: week 5, during vaccination. A single vaccine dose contained 300 ug of mutant IDH1 20-mer peptide, and topical imiquimod was used with it. This entry belongs to a study of a mutant IDH1 vaccine in newly diagnosed glioma.

The material was PBMCs, obtained from a glioma patient whose treatment included an IDH1 peptide vaccine. The gene calls are TRBV5-1 and TRBJ1-6; D is undetermined. This sequence was found in a woman aged 18-35 years with glioma. The CDR3 here is CASSLAGESPLHF. Written as DNA, the CDR3 is TGCGCCAGCAGCTTGGCCGGGGAATCACCCCTCCACTTT.